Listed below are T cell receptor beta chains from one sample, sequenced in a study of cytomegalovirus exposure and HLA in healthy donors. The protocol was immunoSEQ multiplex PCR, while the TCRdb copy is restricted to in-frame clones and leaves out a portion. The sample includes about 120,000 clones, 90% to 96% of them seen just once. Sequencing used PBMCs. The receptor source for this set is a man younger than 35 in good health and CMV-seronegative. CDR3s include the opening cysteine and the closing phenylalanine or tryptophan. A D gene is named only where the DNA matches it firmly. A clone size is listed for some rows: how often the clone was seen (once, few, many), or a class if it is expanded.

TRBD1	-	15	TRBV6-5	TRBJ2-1	TGTGCCAGCAGTTACTCGAGGGGGCCCTACAATGAGCAGTTCTTC	CASSYSRGPYNEQFF
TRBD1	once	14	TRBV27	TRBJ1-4	TGTGCCAGCAGAGACAGGGGGCATTTTGAAAAACTGTTTTTT	CASRDRGHFEKLFF
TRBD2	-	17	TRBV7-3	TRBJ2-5	TGTGCCAGCAGCTCCGGGACTAGCGGGACGACAGGGGAGACCCAGTACTTC	CASSSGTSGTTGETQYF
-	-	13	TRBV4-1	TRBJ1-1	TGCGCCAGCAGCTTTAACAGGAACACTGAAGCTTTCTTT	CASSFNRNTEAFF
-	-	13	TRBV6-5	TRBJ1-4	TGTGCCAGCAGGACCTGGGCAGATGAAAAACTGTTTTTT	CASRTWADEKLFF
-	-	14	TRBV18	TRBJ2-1	TGTGCCAGCTCACCCCCCCCCTCCCTCAATGAGCAGTTCTTC	CASSPPPSLNEQFF
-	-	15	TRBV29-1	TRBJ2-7	TGCAGCGTCGAAGGGAATGCGGACAGTACCTACGAGCAGTACTTC	CSVEGNADSTYEQYF
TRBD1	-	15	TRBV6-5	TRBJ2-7	TGTGCCAGCAGTGCACTTACAGGGGGTGTCTACGAGCAGTACTTC	CASSALTGGVYEQYF
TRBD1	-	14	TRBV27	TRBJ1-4	TGTGCCAGCAGTTTTGTTCAGGGGGATGAAAAACTGTTTTTT	CASSFVQGDEKLFF
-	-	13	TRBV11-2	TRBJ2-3	TGTGCCAGCAGCTTTCAGGGAACAGATACGCAGTATTTT	CASSFQGTDTQYF
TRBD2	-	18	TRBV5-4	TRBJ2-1	TGTGCCAGCAGCTTGGTGGGGGGACTAGGTTCAATCTACAATGAGCAGTTCTTC	CASSLVGGLGSIYNEQFF
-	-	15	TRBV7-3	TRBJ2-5	TGTGCCAGCAGTCCCTGGGGGGATCGGAAAGAGACCCAGTACTTC	CASSPWGDRKETQYF
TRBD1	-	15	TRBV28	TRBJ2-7	TGTGCCAGCAGTTTACCGGGACAGATAACCTACGAGCAGTACTTC	CASSLPGQITYEQYF
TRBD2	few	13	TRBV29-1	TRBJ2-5	TGCAGCGTTTTTAGCGGGAGGGGGGCGACCCAGTACTTC	CSVFSGRGATQYF
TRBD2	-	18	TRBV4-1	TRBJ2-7	TGCGCCAGCAGCCAAGAGCGGGAAGGTCTAGCGGGAGTTCACGAGCAGTACTTC	CASSQEREGLAGVHEQYF
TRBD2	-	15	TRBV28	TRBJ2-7	TGTGCCAGCAGTTTATTGGCGGGAGGGCGTTACGAGCAGTACTTC	CASSLLAGGRYEQYF
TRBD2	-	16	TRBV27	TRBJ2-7	TGTGCCAGCAGTTTAAGGACTAGCGGGAGGGCTTACGAGCAGTACTTC	CASSLRTSGRAYEQYF
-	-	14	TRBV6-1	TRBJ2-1	TGTGCCATCGACGGACTCCCCAAGGTCAATGAGCAGTTCTTC	CAIDGLPKVNEQFF
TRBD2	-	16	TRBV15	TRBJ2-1	TGTGCCACCAGCAGGGGGACTAGCGGGAGTACCGTTGAGCAGTTCTTC	CATSRGTSGSTVEQFF
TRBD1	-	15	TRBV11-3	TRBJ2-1	TGTGCCAGCAGCTTCACCGGGACAGGATACAATGAGCAGTTCTTC	CASSFTGTGYNEQFF
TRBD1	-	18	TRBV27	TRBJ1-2	TGTGCCAGCAGTCCTCGTGGGGACAGGGGGCGCGGAGACTATGGCTACACCTTC	CASSPRGDRGRGDYGYTF
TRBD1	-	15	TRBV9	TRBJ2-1	TGTGCCAGCAGCGTAGGGGACAGGGGGGACAATGAGCAGTTCTTC	CASSVGDRGDNEQFF
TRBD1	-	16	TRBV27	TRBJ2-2	TGTGCCAGCAGACAATTCGGGACAGATGGCACCGGGGAGCTGTTTTTT	CASRQFGTDGTGELFF
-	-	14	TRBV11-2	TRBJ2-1	TGTGCCAGCAGCTTCAACAGGGACCACCATGAGCAGTTCTTC	CASSFNRDHHEQFF
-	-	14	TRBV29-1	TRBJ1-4	TGCAGCGTCCGAGGAGGGACGGTCGTCGAAAAACTGTTTTTT	CSVRGGTVVEKLFF
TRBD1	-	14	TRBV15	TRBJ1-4	TGTGCCACCAGCGGCAGGGGGTCGGGTGAAAAACTGTTTTTT	CATSGRGSGEKLFF
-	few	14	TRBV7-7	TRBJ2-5	TGTGCCAGCAGCTTCACAGGGACGGGTGAGACCCAGTACTTC	CASSFTGTGETQYF
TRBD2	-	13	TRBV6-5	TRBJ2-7	TGTGCCAGCAGCCCCAGCGGGATCTACGAGCAGTACTTC	CASSPSGIYEQYF
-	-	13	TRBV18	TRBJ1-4	TGTGCCAGCTCACCAGGCATACAGGAAAAACTGTTTTTT	CASSPGIQEKLFF
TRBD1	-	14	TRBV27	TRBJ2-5	TGTGCCAGCGGCGGGACAGGGCTGCGGGAGACCCAGTACTTC	CASGGTGLRETQYF
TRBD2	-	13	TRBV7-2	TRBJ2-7	TGTGCCAGCAGCCCGGGACTACGAAACGAGCAGTACTTC	CASSPGLRNEQYF
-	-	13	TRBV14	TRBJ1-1	TGTGCCAGCAGCCAAGATAGTCTCTCTGAAGCTTTCTTT	CASSQDSLSEAFF
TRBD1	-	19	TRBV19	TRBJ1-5	TGTGCCAGTAGTCCCGGGGACAGGGATTTGCGGTGGAGCAATCAGCCCCAGCATTTT	CASSPGDRDLRWSNQPQHF
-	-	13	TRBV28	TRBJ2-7	TGTGCCAGCAGTTTGCCGGGATTCTACGAGCAGTACTTC	CASSLPGFYEQYF
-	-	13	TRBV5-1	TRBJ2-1	TGCGCCAGCAGTCAGGGTGTCTACAATGAGCAGTTCTTC	CASSQGVYNEQFF
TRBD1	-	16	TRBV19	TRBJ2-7	TGTGCCAGTAGTAGCCGGACAGGGAAGAGCTCCTACGAGCAGTACTTC	CASSSRTGKSSYEQYF
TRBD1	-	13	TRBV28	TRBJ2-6	TGTGCCAGCAGTAGGACAGGGGACAACGTCCTGACTTTC	CASSRTGDNVLTF
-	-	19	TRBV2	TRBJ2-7	TGTGCCAGCAGTGAAGGGAGCTCTGATTTTAACTGGAGTTACTACGAGCAGTACTTC	CASSEGSSDFNWSYYEQYF
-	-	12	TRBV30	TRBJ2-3	TGTGCCTGGGGGTGGGGGCGAGATACGCAGTATTTT	CAWGWGRDTQYF
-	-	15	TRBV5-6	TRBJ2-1	TGTGCCAGCAGCTTGAGACTCGGAATTAACAATGAGCAGTTCTTC	CASSLRLGINNEQFF
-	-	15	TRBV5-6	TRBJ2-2	TGTGCCAGCTTCGGAGAGCGGGCGAACACCGGGGAGCTGTTTTTT	CASFGERANTGELFF